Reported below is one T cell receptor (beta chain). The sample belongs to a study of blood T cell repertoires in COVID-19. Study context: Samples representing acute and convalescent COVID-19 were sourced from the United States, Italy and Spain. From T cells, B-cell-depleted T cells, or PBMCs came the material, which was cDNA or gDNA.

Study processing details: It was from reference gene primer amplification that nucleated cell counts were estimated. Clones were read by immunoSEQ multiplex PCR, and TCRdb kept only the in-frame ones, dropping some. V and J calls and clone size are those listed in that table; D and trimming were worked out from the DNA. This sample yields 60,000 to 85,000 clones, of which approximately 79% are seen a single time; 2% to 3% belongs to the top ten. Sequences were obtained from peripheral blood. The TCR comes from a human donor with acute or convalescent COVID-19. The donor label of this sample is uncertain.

CDR3 sequence (DNA): TGCAGTGCTAGTCGCCCAGGGTTGAACACTGAAGCTTTCTTT. Residues: CSASRPGLNTEAFF. This chain links TRBV20-1 with TRBJ1-1; D possibly corresponds to TRBD1 (5 bases). Trimming removed 3 bases from V and 0 bases from J, with 11 bases in between. CDR1 and CDR2 from the germline V gene are DFQATT and SNEGSKA (reference sequence). CDR3 length: 14 residues.